The 14 T cell receptor beta chains presented below share a single source sample, sequenced in a study of technical replicates of blood from a few donors. The table came from immunoSEQ multiplex PCR; TCRdb's copy has only in-frame clones and leaves some out. The sample yields approximately 52,000 clones, 80% to 95% seen once. Material for sequencing was PBMCs. The receptors were sampled from a human donor in good health. Some clones in this sample may be carry-over from other donors' samples.

The chain couples TRBV7-6 to TRBJ1-3; tentatively, D is TRBD1 (5 bases). Looked up from germline, CDR1 is SGHVS and CDR2 is FNYEAQ. Trimming took 4 bases from V and 0 from J, leaving 13 bases between them. The CDR3 runs to 16 residues. CDR3 region: CASSSLGASSGNTIYF. CDR3 coding DNA: TGTGCCAGCAGCTCCCTTGGGGCGAGCTCTGGAAACACCATATATTTT.

The V call is TRBV7-3, the J call TRBJ2-2; TRBD1 matches 11 bases. V lost 1 base to trimming and J lost 7 bases; unmatched junction nucleotides: 8. Looked up from germline, CDR1 is SGHTA and CDR2 is FQGTGA. CDR3 length equals 17 residues. The CDR3 protein is CASSLIPDRGRSGELFF. As DNA, the CDR3 is TGTGCCAGCAGCTTAATCCCGGACAGGGGGCGGAGCGGGGAGCTGTTTTTT.

The chain employs TRBV6-5 and TRBJ2-1; weak D call: TRBD1 (6 bases). The CDR3 contains 14 residues. Trimming stripped 0 bases from V and 7 bases from J, with 10 bases between. Germline CDR1 reads MNHEY; CDR2 reads SVGAGI. DNA of the CDR3: TGTGCCAGCAGTTACTCCCTAGGGGGTAATGAGCAGTTCTTC. It encodes CASSYSLGGNEQFF.

This clone occurred once. J is TRBJ1-5 and V is TRBV4-3; D gene ambiguous. Germline CDR1 LGHNA, CDR2 YSLEER. The CDR3 is 15 amino acids. Trimming removed 0 bases from V and 2 bases from J, with 8 bases in between. This CDR3 is CASSQDFQGNQPQHF. In DNA form, the CDR3 reads TGCGCCAGCAGCCAAGATTTCCAGGGCAATCAGCCCCAGCATTTT.

In DNA, the CDR3 is TGTGCCAGTAGTATAGACTTAGCGGGGGGTGCCTACAATGAGCAGTTCTTC. It is translated as CASSIDLAGGAYNEQFF. The genes are TRBV19 and TRBJ2-1, with 10 positions matching TRBD2. The CDR3 spans 17 residues. The V gene end was trimmed by 0 bases and the J gene end by 2 bases; junction bases not matched to a gene: 4. In germline, CDR1 is LNHDA, CDR2 SQIVND (reference sequence).

V is TRBV4-2 and J is TRBJ2-7; 7 positions match TRBD1. This CDR3 is 15 amino acids long. Germline assignment: CDR1 LGHNA and CDR2 YNFKEQ. V lost 4 bases to trimming and J lost 3 bases; unmatched junction nucleotides: 9. CDR3 loop: CASSRYRDSLYEQYF. As DNA, the CDR3 is TGTGCCAGCAGCCGTTACCGGGACAGCCTCTACGAGCAGTACTTC.

The chain joins TRBV10-3 to TRBJ2-1; D not resolved. Trimming cost V 4 bases and J 5 bases, with 12 bases left between them. The CDR3 covers 14 residues. Germline CDR1 ENHRY, CDR2 SYGVKD. CDR3 DNA sequence: TGTGCCATCAGTGCGGTTAGCCCAGACAATGAGCAGTTCTTC. This translates into CAISAVSPDNEQFF.

The chain recombines TRBV6-5 with TRBJ1-2; 8 nucleotides align to TRBD1. The CDR3 is 15 amino acids. The germline CDR1 and CDR2 sequences are MNHEY and SVGAGI. V lost 2 bases to trimming and J lost 5 bases; unmatched junction nucleotides: 7. The CDR3 is CASSYPGQGWYGYTF. The DNA of the CDR3 is TGTGCCAGCAGTTACCCTGGACAGGGTTGGTATGGCTACACCTTC.

This chain uses TRBV7-9 with TRBJ1-1; a weak D match, TRBD1 (6 bases). Germline V gene lookup returns CDR1 SEHNR and CDR2 FQNEAQ (reference sequence). The CDR3 contains 14 residues. V lost 5 bases and J 8 bases, leaving 18 bases between the germline ends. The CDR3 region is CASSPTGTSEEAFF. The CDR3 DNA reads as TGTGCCAGCAGCCCAACAGGGACTAGTGAGGAAGCTTTCTTT.

CDR3 sequence: CASSYRGALNYEQYF. CDR3 sequence (DNA): TGTGCCAGCAGTTACCGGGGGGCGCTTAATTACGAGCAGTACTTC. The chain combines TRBV6-5 with TRBJ2-7, with a possible D match to TRBD2 (7 bases). The CDR3 consists of 15 residues. V was pared by 2 bases and J by 4 bases, with 15 bases between. The germline V gene has CDR1 MNHEY and CDR2 SVGAGI.

This chain connects TRBV6-5 to TRBJ1-3, with 8 bases that match TRBD1. Losses at the gene ends were 4 bases for V and 0 bases for J; bases not matched to a gene: 5. The CDR3 covers 16 residues. The germline gives CDR1 MNHEY, CDR2 SVGAGI. The DNA for the CDR3 is TGTGCCAGCAGTTTTGGGACAGGACACTCTGGAAACACCATATATTTT. Amino acid sequence: CASSFGTGHSGNTIYF.

The CDR3 region has the DNA TGCGCCAGCAGCTTGCTACTAGCGGGGACACAAGAGACCCAGTACTTC. Its protein is CASSLLLAGTQETQYF. The J gene is TRBJ2-5, the V gene TRBV5-1, with 10 bases that match TRBD2. Losses at the gene ends were 1 base for V and 2 bases for J; bases not matched to a gene: 5. CDR1 and CDR2 from the germline V gene are SGHRS and YFSETQ. This CDR3 contains 16 residues.

This chain connects TRBV30 to TRBJ1-1; D gene unclear. Germline CDR1 GTSNPN, CDR2 SVGIG (reference sequence). V lost 0 bases and J 4 bases, leaving 6 bases between the germline ends. CDR3 length: 12 amino acids. The CDR3 protein is CAWSVRATEAFF. The CDR3 DNA reads as TGTGCCTGGAGTGTAAGAGCCACTGAAGCTTTCTTT.

V is TRBV25-1 and J is TRBJ2-5, with 7 bases aligning to TRBD1. J lost 2 bases, V lost 4 bases, and 13 bases had no gene match. This CDR3 has 17 amino acids. Germline V CDR1 and CDR2: MGHDK, SYGVNS. This CDR3 reads CASSVFTDRVGQETQYF. CDR3 DNA: TGTGCCAGCAGTGTCTTCACCGACAGGGTCGGACAAGAGACCCAGTACTTC.